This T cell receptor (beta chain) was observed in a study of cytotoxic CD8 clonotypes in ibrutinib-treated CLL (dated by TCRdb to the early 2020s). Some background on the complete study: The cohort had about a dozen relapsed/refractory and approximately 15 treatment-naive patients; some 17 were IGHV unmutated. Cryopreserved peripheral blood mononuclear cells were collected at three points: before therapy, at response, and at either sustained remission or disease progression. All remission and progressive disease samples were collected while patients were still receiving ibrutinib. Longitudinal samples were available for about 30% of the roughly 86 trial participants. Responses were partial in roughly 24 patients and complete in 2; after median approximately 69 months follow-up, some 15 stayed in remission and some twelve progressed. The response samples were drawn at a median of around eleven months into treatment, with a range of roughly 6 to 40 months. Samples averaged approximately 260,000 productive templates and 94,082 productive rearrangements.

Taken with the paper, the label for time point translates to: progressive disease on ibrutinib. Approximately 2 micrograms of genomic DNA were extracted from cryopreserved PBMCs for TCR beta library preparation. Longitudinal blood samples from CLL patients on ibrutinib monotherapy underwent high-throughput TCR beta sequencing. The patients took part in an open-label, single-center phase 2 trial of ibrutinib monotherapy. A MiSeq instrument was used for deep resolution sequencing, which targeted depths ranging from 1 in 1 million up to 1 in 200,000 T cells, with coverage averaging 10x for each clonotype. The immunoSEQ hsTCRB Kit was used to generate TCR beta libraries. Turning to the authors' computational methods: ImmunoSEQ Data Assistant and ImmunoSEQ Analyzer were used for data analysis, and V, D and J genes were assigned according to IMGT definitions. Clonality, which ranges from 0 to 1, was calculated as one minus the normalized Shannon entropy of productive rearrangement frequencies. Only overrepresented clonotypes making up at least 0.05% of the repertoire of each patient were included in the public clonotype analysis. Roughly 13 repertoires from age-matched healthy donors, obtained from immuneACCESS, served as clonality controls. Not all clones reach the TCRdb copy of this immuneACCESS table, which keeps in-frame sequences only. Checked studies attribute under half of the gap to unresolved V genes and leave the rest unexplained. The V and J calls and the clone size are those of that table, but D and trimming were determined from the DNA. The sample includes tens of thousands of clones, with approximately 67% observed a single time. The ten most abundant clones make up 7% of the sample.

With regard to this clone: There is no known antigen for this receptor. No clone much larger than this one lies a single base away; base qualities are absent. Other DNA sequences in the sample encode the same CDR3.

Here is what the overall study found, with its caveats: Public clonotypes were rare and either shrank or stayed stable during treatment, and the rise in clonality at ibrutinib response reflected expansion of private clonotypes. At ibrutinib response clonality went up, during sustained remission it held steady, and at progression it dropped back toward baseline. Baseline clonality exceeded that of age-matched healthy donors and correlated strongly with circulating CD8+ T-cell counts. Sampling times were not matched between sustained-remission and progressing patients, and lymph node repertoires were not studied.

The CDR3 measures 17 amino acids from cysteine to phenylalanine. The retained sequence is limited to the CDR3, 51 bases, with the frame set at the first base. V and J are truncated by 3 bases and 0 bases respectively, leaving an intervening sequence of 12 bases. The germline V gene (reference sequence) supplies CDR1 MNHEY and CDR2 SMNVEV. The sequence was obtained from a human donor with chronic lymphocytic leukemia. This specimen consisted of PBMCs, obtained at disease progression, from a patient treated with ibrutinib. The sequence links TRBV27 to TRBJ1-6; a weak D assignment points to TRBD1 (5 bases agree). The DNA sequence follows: TGTGCCAGCAGTTTGGGACCGACGAGCTCCTATAATTCACCCCTCCACTTT. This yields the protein CASSLGPTSSYNSPLHF.